The 17 T cell receptor beta chains given below trace back to one sample, sequenced in a study of response to subunit inactivated influenza vaccine. Via MiXCR, TCRdb re-called the RT-PCR reads, giving one row per CDR3 protein. Of 400,000 to 650,000 distinct CDR3 sequences listed, around 7.7% are singletons. The sequences come from PBMCs from blood, collected around 25 months after vaccination. The receptors come from a man aged 50-75 years who received an inactivated influenza vaccine.

This clonotype was seen only once. The CDR3 reads CAISESVQGAKETQYF. The CDR3 nucleotides read TGTGCCATCAGTGAGTCGGTACAGGGGGCAAAGGAGACCCAGTACTTC. The chain joins TRBV10-3 to TRBJ2-5; TRBD1 matches 9 bases. Germline V gene sequence: CDR1 ENHRY, CDR2 SYGVKD. The CDR3 is 16 amino acids. The trim removed 0 bases at V and 5 bases at J, leaving 7 bases unmatched.

This clonotype appeared a few times. The gene calls are TRBV5-6 and TRBJ1-1, with D maybe TRBD1 (6 bases). V was shortened by 3 bases and J by 3 bases, with 15 bases between the two germline ends. CDR3 size: 15 residues. Germline assignment: CDR1 SGHDT and CDR2 YYEEEE. CDR3 bases: TGTGCCAGCAGCTCGGGGGACAACCTGTACACTGAAGCTTTCTTT. Its protein is CASSSGDNLYTEAFF.

This chain links TRBV9 with TRBJ2-2; D ambiguous. Trimming cost V 3 bases and J 5 bases, with 5 bases left between them. Germline V CDR1 and CDR2: SGDLS, YYNGEE. The CDR3 covers 12 residues. DNA of the CDR3: TGTGCCAGCAGCGCCTTAACCGGGGAGCTGTTTTTT. Translating it yields CASSALTGELFF.

This clonotype was picked up many times. The chain links TRBV7-9 to TRBJ2-7, with 8 bases identical to TRBD1. V shed 8 bases and J 4 bases; nucleotides not matched to a gene: 7. The germline V gene has CDR1 SEHNR and CDR2 FQNEAQ (reference sequence). The CDR3 runs to 13 residues. The CDR3 sequence is CASLDRVRYEQYF. In nucleotides, the CDR3 is TGTGCCAGCTTGGACAGGGTGAGATACGAGCAGTACTTC.

This sequence joins TRBV7-2 and TRBJ2-7, with D perhaps being TRBD1 or TRBD2 (5 bases each). Trimming took off 2 bases at V and 5 bases at J, with 13 bases between the two ends. This CDR3 contains 14 residues. Germline CDR1 is SGHTA and CDR2 is FQGNSA. The CDR3 bases are TGTGCCAGCAGCTTACGCAGGGAGAGCCACGAGCAGTACTTC. Its protein is CASSLRRESHEQYF.

The chain uses TRBV10-3 and TRBJ2-2, with TRBD1 matching 8 bases. Germline V gene data show CDR1 as ENHRY and CDR2 as SYGVKD. This CDR3 contains 15 residues. V trimming: 4 bases; J trimming: 3 bases; junction bases outside the gene matches: 4. The DNA of the CDR3 is TGTGCCATCAGTGGACAGGGGATATACACCGGGGAGCTGTTTTTT. Translated, it gives CAISGQGIYTGELFF.

This clonotype was detected many times. The chain uses TRBV20-1 and TRBJ1-4; D is unresolved. V was shortened by 2 bases and J by 5 bases, with 15 bases between the two germline ends. The CDR3 runs 15 residues. CDR1 DFQATT and CDR2 SNEGSKA come from the germline V gene (reference sequence). In DNA form, the CDR3 reads TGCAGTGCTAGACCCCTCCGATTATTGAATGAAAAACTGTTTTTT. Translated, it gives CSARPLRLLNEKLFF.

This clonotype was detected ten times or more. The chain combines TRBV5-5 with TRBJ1-1; 7 bases are a match to TRBD1. Germline V gene lookup returns CDR1 SGHKS and CDR2 YYEKEE (reference sequence). The J segment lost 1 base and the V segment lost 4 bases, leaving 4 bases of the junction unmatched. The CDR3 contains 14 residues. Here the CDR3 DNA reads TGTGCCAGCAGCGTCGGGACAGAGAACACTGAAGCTTTCTTT. Translated, it gives CASSVGTENTEAFF.

This clonotype was counted a few times. This rearrangement joins TRBV7-2 to TRBJ2-7; 8 nucleotides line up with TRBD2. V lost 5 bases to trimming and J lost 4 bases; unmatched junction nucleotides: 7. This CDR3 is 14 amino acids long. Germline CDR1 is SGHTA and CDR2 is FQGNSA. The CDR3, as DNA: TGTGCCAGCAGCAACATAGCGGGGAATTACGAGCAGTACTTC. The encoded protein is CASSNIAGNYEQYF. The variable domain in full, with the rest retrieved from reference TRBV7-2 and TRBJ2-7, is GAGVSQSPSNKVTEKGKDVELRCDPISGHTALYWYRQSLGQGLEFLIYFQGNSAPDKSGLPSDRFSAERTGGSVSTLTIQRTQQEDSAVYLCASSNIAGNYEQYFGPGTRLTVT.

The CDR3 sequence is CASNSWENTEAFF. The CDR3 DNA reads as TGTGCCAGCAACTCATGGGAAAACACTGAAGCTTTCTTT. The genes are TRBV25-1 and TRBJ1-1; D ambiguous. The germline gives CDR1 MGHDK, CDR2 SYGVNS. CDR3 length: 13 residues. Trimming removed 7 bases at V and 2 bases at J, with 11 bases between.

This clonotype showed up just a few times. The rearrangement uses TRBV30 and TRBJ2-7; no clear D. V dropped 1 base and J dropped 5 bases, with 3 bases sitting between them. Per the germline V gene, CDR1 is GTSNPN and CDR2 is SVGIG (reference sequence). This CDR3 region has 10 residues. CDR3 sequence (DNA): TGTGCCTGGAGTGCCCACGAGCAGTACTTC. Protein: CAWSAHEQYF.

The chain carries TRBV27 and TRBJ1-2; D remains unclear. The CDR3 extends over 13 amino acids. Looked up from germline, CDR1 is MNHEY and CDR2 is SMNVEV (reference sequence). The ends were cut back, 0 bases at V and 4 bases at J, with 6 bases in the middle. CDR3 residues: CASSLSSSYGYTF. CDR3 in DNA: TGTGCCAGCAGTTTATCGAGTAGCTATGGCTACACCTTC.

This clonotype was observed at least ten times. The chain recombines TRBV11-2 with TRBJ2-5; D remains unclear. The CDR3 consists of 14 residues. Germline-derived CDR1 and CDR2 are SGHAT and FQNNGV. V shed 3 bases and J shed 2 bases, with 10 bases lying between them. CDR3 DNA: TGTGCCAGCAGCTTTATCCTGGGACAAGAGACCCAGTACTTC. Protein sequence: CASSFILGQETQYF.

This clonotype was seen a handful of times. This rearrangement joins TRBV6-1 to TRBJ1-4; D remains unclear. The CDR3 totals 16 residues. Per the germline V gene, CDR1 is MNHNS and CDR2 is SASEGT. The ends were cut back, 10 bases at V and 0 bases at J, with 18 bases in the middle. The CDR3 DNA reads as TGTGCCACCCGGGAGACGTGGTCCACAACTAATGAAAAACTGTTTTTT. Amino acids: CATRETWSTTNEKLFF.

This clonotype came up a few times. Mismatch with germline at one junction end may stem from a read error. The chain has TRBV2 and TRBJ1-5, with D uncertain. This CDR3 region has 14 residues. Per the germline V gene, CDR1 is SNHLY and CDR2 is FYNNEI. For the CDR3, the DNA is TGTGCCAGCAGCGAAGCCTGGGGCAATCAGCCCCAGCATTTT. Translating it yields CASSEAWGNQPQHF.

This clonotype was detected only a few times. The rearrangement joins TRBV7-2 to TRBJ1-1; a weak D match, TRBD1 (5 bases). The germline CDR1 and CDR2 sequences are SGHTA and FQGNSA. V was cut by 0 bases and J by 4 bases, with 9 bases left in between. This CDR3 has 14 residues. The CDR3 spells CASSLAPGRTEAFF. The CDR3 DNA sequence: TGTGCCAGCAGCTTAGCGCCAGGGCGCACTGAAGCTTTCTTT.

This clonotype turned up a few times. The rearrangement uses TRBV7-9 and TRBJ2-2; no firm D call. Deletions cut 5 bases from V and 1 base from J, with 8 bases between. The germline CDR1 and CDR2 sequences are SEHNR and FQNEAQ (reference sequence). The CDR3 covers 14 residues. CDR3 DNA sequence: TGTGCCAGCAGCGCTCTTAGGAACACCGGGGAGCTGTTTTTT. Its translation is CASSALRNTGELFF.